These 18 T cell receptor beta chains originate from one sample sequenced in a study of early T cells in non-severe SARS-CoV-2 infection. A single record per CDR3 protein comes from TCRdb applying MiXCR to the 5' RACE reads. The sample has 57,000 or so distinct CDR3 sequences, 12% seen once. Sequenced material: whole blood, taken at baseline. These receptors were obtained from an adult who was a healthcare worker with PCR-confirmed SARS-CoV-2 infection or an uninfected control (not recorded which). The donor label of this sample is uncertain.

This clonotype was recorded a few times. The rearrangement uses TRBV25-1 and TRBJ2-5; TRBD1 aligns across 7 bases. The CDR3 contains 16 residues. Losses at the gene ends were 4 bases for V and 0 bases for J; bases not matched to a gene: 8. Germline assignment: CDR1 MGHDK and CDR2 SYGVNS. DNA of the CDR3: TGTGCCAGCAGTGGGGACGGGACAGCGTACCAAGAGACCCAGTACTTC. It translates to CASSGDGTAYQETQYF.

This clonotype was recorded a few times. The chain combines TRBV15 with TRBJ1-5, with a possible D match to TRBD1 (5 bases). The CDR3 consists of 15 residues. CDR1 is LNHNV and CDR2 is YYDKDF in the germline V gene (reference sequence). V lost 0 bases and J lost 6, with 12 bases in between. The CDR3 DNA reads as TGTGCCACCAGCAGAGAGGGGGGAGACGGTCAGCCCCAGCATTTT. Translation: CATSREGGDGQPQHF.

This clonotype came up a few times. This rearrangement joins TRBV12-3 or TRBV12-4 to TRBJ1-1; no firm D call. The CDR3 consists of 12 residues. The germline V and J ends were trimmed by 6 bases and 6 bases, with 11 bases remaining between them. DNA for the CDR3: TGTGCCAGCAGACAAACGATGGCTGAAGCTTTCTTT. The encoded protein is CASRQTMAEAFF.

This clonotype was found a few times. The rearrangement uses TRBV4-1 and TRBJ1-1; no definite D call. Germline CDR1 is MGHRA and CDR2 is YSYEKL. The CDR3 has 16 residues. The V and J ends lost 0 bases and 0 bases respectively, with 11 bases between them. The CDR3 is CASSQEGQPMNTEAFF. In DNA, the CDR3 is TGCGCCAGCAGCCAAGAAGGTCAGCCCATGAACACTGAAGCTTTCTTT.

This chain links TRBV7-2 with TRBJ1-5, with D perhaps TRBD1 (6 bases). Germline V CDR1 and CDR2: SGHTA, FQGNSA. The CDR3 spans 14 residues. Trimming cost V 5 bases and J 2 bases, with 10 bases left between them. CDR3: CASSPRTGNQPQHF. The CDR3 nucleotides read TGTGCCAGCAGCCCCCGGACAGGCAATCAGCCCCAGCATTTT.

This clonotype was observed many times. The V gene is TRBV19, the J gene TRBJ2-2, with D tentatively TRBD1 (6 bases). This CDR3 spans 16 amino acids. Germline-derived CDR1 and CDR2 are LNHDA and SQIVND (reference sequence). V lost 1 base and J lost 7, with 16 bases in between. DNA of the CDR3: TGTGCCAGTAGTATAGTCCCCCCTACAGGGATCGGGGAGCTGTTTTTT. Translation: CASSIVPPTGIGELFF.

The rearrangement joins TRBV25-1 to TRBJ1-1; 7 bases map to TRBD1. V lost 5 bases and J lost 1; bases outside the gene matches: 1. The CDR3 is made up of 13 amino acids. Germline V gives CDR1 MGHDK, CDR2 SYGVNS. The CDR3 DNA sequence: TGTGCCAGCAGTAAGGGGGCGAACACTGAAGCTTTCTTT. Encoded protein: CASSKGANTEAFF.

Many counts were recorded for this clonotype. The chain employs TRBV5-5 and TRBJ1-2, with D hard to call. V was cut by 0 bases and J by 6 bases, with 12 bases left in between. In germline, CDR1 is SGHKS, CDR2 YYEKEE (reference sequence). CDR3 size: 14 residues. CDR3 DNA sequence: TGTGCCAGCAGCTTGGTATCCGGGGAGGATGGCTACACCTTC. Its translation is CASSLVSGEDGYTF. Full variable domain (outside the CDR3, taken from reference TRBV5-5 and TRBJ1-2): DAGVTQSPTHLIKTRGQQVTLRCSPISGHKSVSWYQQVLGQGPQFIFQYYEKEERGRGNFPDRFSARQFPNYSSELNVNALLLGDSALYLCASSLVSGEDGYTFGSGTRLTVV.

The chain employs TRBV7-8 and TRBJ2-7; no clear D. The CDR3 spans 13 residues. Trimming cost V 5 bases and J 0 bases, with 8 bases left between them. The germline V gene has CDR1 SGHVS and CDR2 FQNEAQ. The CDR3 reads CASSPRASYEQYV. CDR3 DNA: TGTGCCAGCAGCCCCCGAGCCTCCTACGAGCAGTACGTC.

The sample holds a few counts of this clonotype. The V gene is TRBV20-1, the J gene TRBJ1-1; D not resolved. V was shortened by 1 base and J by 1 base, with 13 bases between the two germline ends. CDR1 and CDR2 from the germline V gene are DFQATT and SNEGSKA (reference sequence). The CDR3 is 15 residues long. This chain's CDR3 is CSARAPRTANTEAFF. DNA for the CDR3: TGCAGTGCTAGAGCGCCGCGGACGGCGAACACTGAAGCTTTCTTT.

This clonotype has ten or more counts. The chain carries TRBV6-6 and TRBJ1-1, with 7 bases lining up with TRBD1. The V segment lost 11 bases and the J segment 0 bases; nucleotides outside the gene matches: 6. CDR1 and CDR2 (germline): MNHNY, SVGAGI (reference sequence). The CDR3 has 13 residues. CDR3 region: CAGRDSLNTEAFF. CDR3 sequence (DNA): TGTGCCGGAAGGGACAGCTTGAACACTGAAGCTTTCTTT.

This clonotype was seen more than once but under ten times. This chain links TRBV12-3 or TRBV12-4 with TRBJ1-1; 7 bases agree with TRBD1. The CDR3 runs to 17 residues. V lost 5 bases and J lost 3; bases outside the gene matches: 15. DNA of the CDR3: TGTGCCAGCAGTCGCTCATGGACAGGCGGGGTGGACACTGAAGCTTTCTTT. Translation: CASSRSWTGGVDTEAFF.

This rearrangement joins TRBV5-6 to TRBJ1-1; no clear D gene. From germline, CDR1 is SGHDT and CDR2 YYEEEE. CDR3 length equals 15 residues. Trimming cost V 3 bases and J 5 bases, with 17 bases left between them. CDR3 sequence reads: CASSYRLTSYTEAFF. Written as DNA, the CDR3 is TGTGCCAGCAGCTATAGACTCACCTCGTATACTGAAGCTTTCTTT.

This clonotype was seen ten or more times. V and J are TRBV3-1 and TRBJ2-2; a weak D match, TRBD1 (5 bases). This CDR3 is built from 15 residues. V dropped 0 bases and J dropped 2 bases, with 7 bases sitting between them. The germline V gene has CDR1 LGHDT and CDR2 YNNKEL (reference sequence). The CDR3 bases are TGTGCCAGCAGCCAAGATTGGGGCAACACCGGGGAGCTGTTTTTT. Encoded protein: CASSQDWGNTGELFF. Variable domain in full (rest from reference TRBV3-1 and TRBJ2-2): DTAVSQTPKYLVTQMGNDKSIKCEQNLGHDTMYWYKQDSKKFLKIMFSYNNKELIINETVPNRFSPKSPDKAHLNLHINSLELGDSAVYFCASSQDWGNTGELFFGEGSRLTVL.

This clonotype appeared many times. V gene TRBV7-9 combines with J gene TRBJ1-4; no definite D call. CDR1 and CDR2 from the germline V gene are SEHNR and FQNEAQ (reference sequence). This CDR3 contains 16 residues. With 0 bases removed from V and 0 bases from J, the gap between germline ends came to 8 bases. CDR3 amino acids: CASSLAAAATNEKLFF. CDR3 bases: TGTGCCAGCAGCTTAGCGGCGGCTGCAACTAATGAAAAACTGTTTTTT.

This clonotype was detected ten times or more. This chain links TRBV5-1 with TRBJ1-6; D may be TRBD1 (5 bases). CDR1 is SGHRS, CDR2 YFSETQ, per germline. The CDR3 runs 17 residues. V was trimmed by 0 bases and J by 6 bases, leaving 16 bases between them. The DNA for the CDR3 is TGCGCCAGCAGCTTGGATTCGAAGACAGTTACTAATTCACCCCTCCACTTT. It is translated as CASSLDSKTVTNSPLHF.

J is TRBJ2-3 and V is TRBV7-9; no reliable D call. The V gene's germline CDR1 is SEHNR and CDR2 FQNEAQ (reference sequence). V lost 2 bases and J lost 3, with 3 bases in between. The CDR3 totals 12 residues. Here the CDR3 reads CASSLMTDTQYF. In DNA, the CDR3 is TGTGCCAGCAGCTTAATGACAGATACGCAGTATTTT.

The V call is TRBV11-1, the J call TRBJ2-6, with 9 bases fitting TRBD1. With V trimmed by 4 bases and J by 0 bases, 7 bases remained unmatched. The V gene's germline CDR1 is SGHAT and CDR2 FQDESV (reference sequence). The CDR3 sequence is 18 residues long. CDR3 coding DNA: TGTGCCAGCAGCTCAGGGACAGGGAAACCCTCTGGGGCCAACGTCCTGACTTTC. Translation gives CASSSGTGKPSGANVLTF.